The 28 T cell receptor beta chains below were found in one sample sequenced in a study of blood T cell repertoires in COVID-19. Clones were read by immunoSEQ multiplex PCR, and TCRdb kept only the in-frame ones, dropping some. The sample holds about 150,000 clones, more than 75% seen once. The sample consisted of peripheral blood. The origin of the receptors is a man in his 70s with acute or convalescent COVID-19.

J is TRBJ2-5 and V is TRBV11-3; D is ambiguous. Germline CDR1 SGHNT, CDR2 YENEEA. The CDR3 consists of 13 residues. Trimming stripped 5 bases from V and 5 bases from J, with 12 bases between. DNA for the CDR3: TGTGCCAGCAGCCGGGTCCCACGGGAGACCCAGTACTTC. Its protein is CASSRVPRETQYF.

A single count supports this clone. The chain recombines TRBV6-6 with TRBJ2-3; a possible D gene is TRBD2 (6 bases). The length of the CDR3 is 16 residues. Trimming took 7 bases from V and 0 from J, leaving 17 bases between them. Germline assignment: CDR1 MNHNY and CDR2 SVGAGI (reference sequence). The CDR3 loop is CASTSPGSASTDTQYF. CDR3 sequence (DNA): TGTGCCAGCACTTCCCCCGGGAGTGCTAGCACAGATACGCAGTATTTT.

V usage is TRBV5-4 and J usage is TRBJ2-1; weak D call: TRBD1 (6 bases). Trimming took 0 bases from V and 5 from J, leaving 12 bases between them. Germline V gene lookup returns CDR1 SGHNT and CDR2 YYREEE (reference sequence). This CDR3 spans 15 amino acids. CDR3 bases: TGTGCCAGCAGCTTGGCCTCGGACAGACACAATGAGCAGTTCTTC. Residues: CASSLASDRHNEQFF.

The chain is built from TRBV21-1 and TRBJ2-4; the D call in the table, TRBD2, was not verified against the DNA. TRBV21-1 is noted as a pseudogene. CDR3 length equals 21 residues. The CDR3 is CASSKGSGRRERGVAKNIQYF. The CDR3 DNA follows: TGTGCCAGCAGCAAAGGATCCGGGCGGCGGGAGCGGGGGGTAGCCAAAAACATTCAGTACTTC.

CDR3 region: CAISEGSHNQPQHF. The CDR3, as DNA: TGTGCCATCAGTGAGGGCTCACACAATCAGCCCCAGCATTTT. The chain employs TRBV10-3 and TRBJ1-5; D ambiguous. The CDR3 contains 14 residues. Trimming stripped 2 bases from V and 3 bases from J, with 8 bases between. Germline V lookup: CDR1 ENHRY, CDR2 SYGVKD.

The V call is TRBV11-2, the J call TRBJ2-1, with 10 nucleotides matching TRBD2. This CDR3 spans 17 amino acids. V lost 5 bases and J lost 4; bases outside the gene matches: 11. From germline, CDR1 is SGHAT and CDR2 FQNNGV. This chain's CDR3 is CASSAMLAGAMYNEQFF. DNA of the CDR3: TGTGCCAGCAGCGCGATGCTAGCGGGAGCGATGTACAATGAGCAGTTCTTC.

As DNA, the CDR3 is TGTGCCAGCTCATCCCCGGGACAGGGGGGCAATGAGCAGTTCTTC. Encoded protein: CASSSPGQGGNEQFF. The rearrangement links TRBV18 to TRBJ2-1, with 11 bases lining up with TRBD1. Per germline, CDR1 KGHSH and CDR2 LQKENI. The V gene end was trimmed by 5 bases and the J gene end by 6 bases; junction bases not matched to a gene: 6. The CDR3 is 15 amino acids.

J is TRBJ2-7 and V is TRBV9, with 7 nucleotides matching TRBD2. The CDR3 totals 17 residues. Germline V gives CDR1 SGDLS, CDR2 YYNGEE. The junction had 12 bases not matched to a gene; V was cut back by 1 base and J by 2 bases. The CDR3 spells CASSVSVGGQGPYEQYF. The CDR3, as DNA: TGTGCCAGCAGCGTATCAGTGGGAGGGCAGGGACCCTACGAGCAGTACTTC.

The chain carries TRBV7-3 and TRBJ2-1; 8 positions agree with TRBD2. Germline CDR1 SGHTA, CDR2 FQGTGA. This CDR3 has 15 amino acids. With V trimmed by 5 bases and J by 5 bases, 8 bases remained unmatched. The CDR3 is CASSLEGTRDNEQFF. CDR3 coding DNA: TGTGCCAGCAGCCTAGAAGGGACTAGAGACAATGAGCAGTTCTTC.

As to this clone: Sequence at one end of the junction differs from germline and may be a read error. The chain uses TRBV5-6 and TRBJ2-5, with a weak D call TRBD2 (6 bases). CDR1 is SGHDT, CDR2 YYEEEE, per germline. The CDR3 is 17 amino acids. Here the CDR3 DNA reads TGTGCCAGCACCTTGAATGGGGGGACCCCTTCTAGGGAGACCCAGTACTTC. As protein: CASTLNGGTPSRETQYF.

The chain combines TRBV19 with TRBJ1-1; 7 bases line up with TRBD1. Trimming cost V 6 bases and J 7 bases; bases outside gene matches: 5. This CDR3 region has 12 residues. The germline gives CDR1 LNHDA, CDR2 SQIVND (reference sequence). The CDR3 region has the DNA TGTGCCAGTAGGCTACAGGGGAATGAAGCTTTCTTT. Amino acids: CASRLQGNEAFF.

This clone was detected only once. This chain links TRBV19 with TRBJ1-2; 7 nucleotides agree with TRBD1. The length of the CDR3 is 15 residues. The germline CDR1 and CDR2 sequences are LNHDA and SQIVND (reference sequence). Losses at the gene ends were 4 bases for V and 2 bases for J; bases not matched to a gene: 7. The CDR3 protein is CASSKPRQGNYGYTF. CDR3 coding DNA: TGTGCCAGTAGTAAACCTCGACAGGGCAACTATGGCTACACCTTC. The variable domain in full, completed from reference TRBV19 and TRBJ1-2, reads DGGITQSPKYLFRKEGQNVTLSCEQNLNHDAMYWYRQDPGQGLRLIYYSQIVNDFQKGDIAEGYSVSREKKESFPLTVTSAQKNPTAFYLCASSKPRQGNYGYTFGSGTRLTVV.

This rearrangement joins TRBV6-5 to TRBJ2-2, with TRBD2 matching 11 bases. After removal of 9 bases from V and 3 bases from J, the junction contained 3 bases not matched to a gene. The CDR3 totals 14 residues. Germline-derived CDR1 and CDR2 are MNHEY and SVGAGI. CDR3 in amino acids: CASTGLADTGELFF. For the CDR3, the DNA is TGTGCCAGTACGGGACTAGCGGACACCGGGGAGCTGTTTTTT.

A word on this clone: At one of its ends the junction is not consistent with the germline gene, which may arise from a read error. The V call is TRBV7-7, the J call TRBJ2-1; 13 bases agree with TRBD2. Per germline, CDR1 SSHAT and CDR2 FNYEAQ (reference sequence). The CDR3 has 17 residues. CDR3 nucleotide sequence: TGTGCTAGCAGCTTAGACCGAGGACTAGCGGGAGTAAGTGAGCAGTTCTTC. It yields the protein CASSLDRGLAGVSEQFF.

This clone was picked up a small number of times. The chain is built from TRBV9 and TRBJ1-1; D is unclear. V lost 3 bases and J lost 1, with 7 bases in between. Germline V gene sequence: CDR1 SGDLS, CDR2 YYNGEE. This CDR3 has 13 amino acids. The CDR3 coding sequence is TGTGCCAGCAGCGGTGCGGAGAACACTGAAGCTTTCTTT. The encoded protein is CASSGAENTEAFF.

The chain couples TRBV9 to TRBJ2-6; the match to TRBD1 covers 8 bases. In germline, CDR1 is SGDLS, CDR2 YYNGEE. This CDR3 has 19 residues. Unmatched junction bases numbered 15, after V lost 4 bases and J lost 3 bases. The CDR3 region has the DNA TGTGCCAGCAGCCCCCGCGGACAGGGAATAAGTGGTGGGGCCAACGTCCTGACTTTC. Amino acid sequence: CASSPRGQGISGGANVLTF.

The rearrangement joins TRBV19 to TRBJ1-2, with D possibly TRBD1 on 5 matching bases. V was shortened by 5 bases and J by 8 bases, with 18 bases between the two germline ends. This CDR3 has 14 residues. The germline V gene has CDR1 LNHDA and CDR2 SQIVND (reference sequence). CDR3 loop: CASSQAPRDSGYTF. The CDR3 DNA is TGTGCCAGTAGTCAGGCCCCCAGGGACTCAGGCTACACCTTC.

This clone has a handful of counts. The chain couples TRBV5-4 to TRBJ1-1; D remains unclear. The V end lost 4 bases, the J end lost 4 bases, and 14 bases lay between the germline ends. The CDR3 is 14 amino acids. From germline, CDR1 is SGHNT and CDR2 YYREEE (reference sequence). The CDR3 nucleotides read TGTGCCAGCAGCGCCGGAGCGATCGCCACTGAAGCTTTCTTT. Protein product: CASSAGAIATEAFF.

The chain links TRBV11-3 to TRBJ2-1; the D is unclear. Germline V gene lookup returns CDR1 SGHNT and CDR2 YENEEA. Trimming pared 5 bases from V and 6 bases from J, leaving 11 bases between. This CDR3 region has 13 residues. CDR3 loop: CASSPGLGNEQFF. The CDR3 DNA follows: TGTGCCAGCAGCCCCGGGTTGGGCAATGAGCAGTTCTTC. Filled out from reference TRBV11-3 and TRBJ2-1, the complete variable domain reads EAGVVQSPRYKIIEKKQPVAFWCNPISGHNTLYWYLQNLGQGPELLIRYENEEAVDDSQLPKDRFSAERLKGVDSTLKIQPAELGDSAVYLCASSPGLGNEQFFGPGTRLTVL.

This chain connects TRBV13 to TRBJ2-2; 7 nucleotides align to TRBD1. Germline V gene sequence: CDR1 PRHDT, CDR2 FYEKMQ (reference sequence). With V trimmed by 6 bases and J by 3 bases, 7 bases remained unmatched. The CDR3 length is 15 residues. This CDR3 is CASRFDRAYTGELFF. The CDR3 nucleotides read TGTGCCAGCAGATTCGACAGGGCCTACACCGGGGAGCTGTTTTTT.

This clone showed up just once. This chain connects TRBV28 to TRBJ1-4; D possibly corresponds to TRBD1 (5 bases). This CDR3 is 15 amino acids long. Germline CDR1 MDHEN, CDR2 SYDVKM. V lost 2 bases to trimming and J lost 5 bases, with 12 bases between them. The CDR3 here is CASSLGGTQNEKLFF. The CDR3 bases are TGTGCCAGCAGTTTAGGCGGGACTCAGAATGAAAAACTGTTTTTT.

V is TRBV5-1 and J is TRBJ2-3, with unresolved D. The CDR3 runs to 16 residues. Germline assignment: CDR1 SGHRS and CDR2 YFSETQ. The germline V and J ends were trimmed by 0 bases and 4 bases, with 15 bases remaining between them. The CDR3 DNA is TGCGCCAGCAGCTTGGAAACTTCTCCAGGTCCAGATACGCAGTATTTT. It specifies CASSLETSPGPDTQYF.

V usage is TRBV7-9 and J usage is TRBJ1-2, with D possibly matching TRBD1 (5 bases). The CDR3 is made up of 14 amino acids. Germline V gene lookup returns CDR1 SEHNR and CDR2 FQNEAQ (reference sequence). The V end was cut by 5 bases, the J end by 4 bases, with 14 bases between. CDR3 bases: TGTGCCAGCAGCCGTTCGACAGATTCCTATGGCTACACCTTC. Its translation: CASSRSTDSYGYTF. The entire variable domain, with the rest obtained from reference TRBV7-9 and TRBJ1-2, is as follows: DTGVSQNPRHKITKRGQNVTFRCDPISEHNRLYWYRQTLGQGPEFLTYFQNEAQLEKSRLLSDRFSAERPKGSFSTLEIQRTEQGDSAMYLCASSRSTDSYGYTFGSGTRLTVV.

This clone was seen a handful of times. The V call is TRBV6-5, the J call TRBJ2-1; 9 bases map to TRBD1. Germline V gene lookup returns CDR1 MNHEY and CDR2 SVGAGI. There are 15 residues in the CDR3. Trimming removed 7 bases from V and 5 bases from J; junction bases left unmatched: 9. The CDR3 DNA reads TGTGCCAGCAACCGACGGACAGGGGAGGACAATGAGCAGTTCTTC. Amino acid sequence: CASNRRTGEDNEQFF.

The V gene is TRBV18, the J gene TRBJ2-7; 9 nucleotides match TRBD2. CDR1 is KGHSH, CDR2 LQKENI, per germline. V gave up 6 bases and J gave up 2 bases; unmatched junction bases: 8. The CDR3 totals 15 residues. CDR3 nucleotide sequence: TGTGCCAGCTCCCGACAGAGCGGGGGGACCTACGAGCAGTACTTC. Translation gives CASSRQSGGTYEQYF.

This clone was counted only a few times. V is TRBV7-3 and J is TRBJ2-5; D is possibly TRBD2 (6 bases). The CDR3 length is 15 residues. Germline V gene lookup returns CDR1 SGHTA and CDR2 FQGTGA. Trimming removed 2 bases at V and 4 bases at J, with 14 bases between. The CDR3, as DNA: TGTGCCAGCAGCTTAGGGGGAGGCAAGGCAGAGACCCAGTACTTC. This gives the protein CASSLGGGKAETQYF.

The rearrangement links TRBV9 to TRBJ1-1; no definite D call. Germline V CDR1 and CDR2: SGDLS, YYNGEE. Trimming removed 1 base at V and 5 bases at J, with 15 bases between. The CDR3 has 15 amino acids. The CDR3 reads CASSVSYGRGTEAFF. Here the CDR3 DNA reads TGTGCCAGCAGCGTATCTTACGGGCGCGGGACTGAAGCTTTCTTT. The entire variable domain, with the rest obtained from reference TRBV9 and TRBJ1-1, is as follows: DSGVTQTPKHLITATGQRVTLRCSPRSGDLSVYWYQQSLDQGLQFLIQYYNGEERAKGNILERFSAQQFPDLHSELNLSSLELGDSALYFCASSVSYGRGTEAFFGQGTRLTVV.

The chain is built from TRBV3-1 (or the pseudogene TRBV3-2) and TRBJ2-5, with 8 bases identical to TRBD1. This CDR3 comprises 15 residues. J gave up 2 bases and V 3 bases, and 5 bases lay outside the gene matches. In germline, CDR1 is LGHDT, CDR2 YNNKEL (reference sequence). Written as DNA, the CDR3 is TGTGCCAGCAGCCACCCCGGGACAGGACAAGAGACCCAGTACTTC. This gives the protein CASSHPGTGQETQYF.